Listed here are 20 T cell receptor beta chains from one sample, sequenced in a study of T cells in Graves' hyperthyroidism and ophthalmopathy. TCR beta CDR3 sequences were amplified from RNA transcripts. First-round RT-PCR targeting the TCR CDR3 was performed with the HTBI primer set. TCRdb reanalysed the multiplex PCR reads using MiXCR and keeps one entry per CDR3 protein. The sample comprises some 360,000 distinct CDR3 sequences, roughly 20% of which are singletons, and less than 20% rests with the top ten. The sample was blood. The receptors were sampled from a woman aged 40 to 50 with Graves' ophthalmopathy.

There are a few counts of this clonotype. The genes are TRBV18 and TRBJ2-6; the D gene is possibly TRBD1 (6 bases). The V gene's germline CDR1 is KGHSH and CDR2 LQKENI. This CDR3 has 15 residues. The V gene lost 11 bases and the J gene lost 0 bases, with 14 bases spanning the gap. This chain's CDR3 is CAVGRGSSGANVLTF. For the CDR3, the DNA is TGTGCCGTCGGCAGGGGAAGCTCTGGGGCCAACGTCCTGACTTTC.

This clonotype was counted at least ten times. This chain uses TRBV6-1 with TRBJ1-1; maybe TRBD1 (5 bases). CDR1 is MNHNS, CDR2 SASEGT, per germline. V lost 2 bases and J 4 bases, leaving 11 bases between the germline ends. There are 14 residues in the CDR3. In DNA, the CDR3 is TGTGCCAGCAGTGAAAGGCAGGGAGGCACTGAAGCTTTCTTT. Translation: CASSERQGGTEAFF.

This clonotype appeared many times. Given a much more abundant clone one base away, this may be a read error. The CDR3 region is CASQKPGQRNAEAFF. Here the CDR3 DNA reads TGTGCCAGCCAAAAACCGGGACAGAGGAACGCTGAAGCTTTCTTT. The chain uses TRBV28 and TRBJ1-1; 7 bases match TRBD1. This CDR3 is built from 15 residues. The germline V gene encodes CDR1 MDHEN and CDR2 SYDVKM.

There are many counts of this clonotype. This chain uses TRBV6-2 or TRBV6-3 with TRBJ2-1; D is unclear. Trimming pared 3 bases from V and 7 bases from J, leaving 4 bases between. The CDR3 covers 11 residues. Germline lookup yields CDR1 MNHEY and CDR2 SVGEGT. CDR3: CASSYWNEQFF. CDR3 coding DNA: TGTGCCAGCAGTTATTGGAATGAGCAGTTCTTC.

This clonotype was seen repeatedly, ten times or more. The chain recombines TRBV28 with TRBJ2-2; D unresolved. The germline V gene has CDR1 MDHEN and CDR2 SYDVKM. CDR3 size: 14 residues. Between the trimmed V and J ends, which lost 7 bases and 1 base, there was a span of 10 bases. Here the CDR3 DNA reads TGTGCCAGCACCCTGGGCTGGAACACCGGGGAGCTGTTTTTT. This translates into CASTLGWNTGELFF.

This clonotype was detected many times. The rearrangement uses TRBV28 and TRBJ1-3; no clear D gene. Trimming took off 5 bases at V and 0 bases at J, with 23 bases between the two ends. CDR1 MDHEN and CDR2 SYDVKM come from the germline V gene. CDR3 length: 19 amino acids. CDR3 region: CASSPWSQPITGSGNTIYF. The CDR3 nucleotides are TGTGCCAGCAGTCCCTGGAGCCAGCCAATTACCGGCTCTGGAAACACCATATATTTT.

Many counts were recorded for this clonotype. Written as DNA, the CDR3 is TGTGCCAGCAGTACCTCTACCCCCGGGACAGGGTCTTATAGCAATCAGCCCCAGCATTTT. It specifies CASSTSTPGTGSYSNQPQHF. The J gene is TRBJ1-5, the V gene TRBV6-4; TRBD1 matches at 9 bases. J lost 0 bases, V lost 5 bases, and 17 bases had no gene match. The CDR3 extends over 20 amino acids. CDR1 and CDR2 (germline): MRHNA, SNTAGT.

The chain employs TRBV12-3 or TRBV12-4 and TRBJ2-5; D might be TRBD1 (6 bases). Trimming removed 3 bases from V and 5 bases from J, with 10 bases in between. The CDR3 loop spans 13 amino acids. Written as DNA, the CDR3 is TGTGCCAGCAGTTTGGGGGCGGACGAGACCCAGTACTTC. Protein product: CASSLGADETQYF.

This clonotype was seen ten or more times. The chain carries TRBV5-4 and TRBJ2-2; a possible D gene is TRBD2 (5 bases). V lost 1 base and J lost 4, with 17 bases in between. The CDR3 sequence is 17 residues long. CDR1 SGHNT and CDR2 YYREEE come from the germline V gene (reference sequence). The CDR3 DNA is TGTGCCAGCAGCTTGATTATAGACGGACGGGGCACCGGGGAGCTGTTTTTT. It encodes CASSLIIDGRGTGELFF. Using reference TRBV5-4 and TRBJ2-2 for the parts outside the CDR3, the full variable domain is ETGVTQSPTHLIKTRGQQVTLRCSSQSGHNTVSWYQQALGQGPQFIFQYYREEENGRGNFPPRFSGLQFPNYSSELNVNALELDDSALYLCASSLIIDGRGTGELFFGEGSRLTVL.

This clonotype was observed at least ten times. V is TRBV7-8 and J is TRBJ2-2; 7 bases agree with TRBD1. This CDR3 spans 16 amino acids. CDR1 and CDR2 from the germline V gene are SGHVS and FQNEAQ. V lost 5 bases and J lost 7; bases outside the gene matches: 13. The DNA of the CDR3 is TGTGCCAGCAGCCCCAAGGGGGCGTTCCTCGGCGGGGAGCTGTTTTTT. It encodes CASSPKGAFLGGELFF.

This clonotype was picked up many times. This chain joins TRBV30 and TRBJ1-1, with a possible D match to TRBD1 (6 bases). The CDR3 runs 14 residues. CDR1 is GTSNPN, CDR2 SVGIG, per germline (reference sequence). V lost 3 bases and J 4 bases, leaving 15 bases between the germline ends. The CDR3 spells CAWRSGGRFTEAFF. The CDR3 DNA sequence: TGTGCCTGGAGGAGTGGGGGGCGGTTCACTGAAGCTTTCTTT.

This clonotype was seen a handful of times. The chain couples TRBV5-5 to TRBJ2-5; TRBD1 might be the D (6 bases). From germline, CDR1 is SGHKS and CDR2 YYEKEE (reference sequence). CDR3 length equals 14 residues. Trimming cost V 4 bases and J 1 base, with 11 bases left between them. Here the CDR3 reads CASSPRGLQETQYF. Written as DNA, the CDR3 is TGTGCCAGCAGCCCCAGGGGCCTCCAAGAGACCCAGTACTTC.

V usage is TRBV4-2 and J usage is TRBJ1-1, with D unresolved. V lost 4 bases and J 8 bases, leaving 11 bases between the germline ends. CDR3 length: 12 amino acids. Germline CDR1 is LGHNA and CDR2 is YNFKEQ. In DNA form, the CDR3 reads TGTGCCAGCAGCCCCGGTGGCTGGGAAGCTTTCTTT. It codes for CASSPGGWEAFF.

The chain recombines TRBV4-1 with TRBJ1-5; 7 positions match TRBD1. The CDR3 runs to 18 residues. V was pared by 4 bases and J by 2 bases, with 14 bases of the junction left unmatched. CDR1 is MGHRA, CDR2 YSYEKL, per germline. The CDR3 loop is CASSPNNTGEGGNQPQHF. DNA of the CDR3: TGCGCCAGCAGCCCGAACAACACAGGGGAGGGAGGCAATCAGCCCCAGCATTTT.

The chain is built from TRBV6-1 and TRBJ1-2; possible D gene TRBD1, 6 bases. Trimming left V 6 bases short and J 6 bases short, with 14 bases between. The germline V gene has CDR1 MNHNS and CDR2 SASEGT. This CDR3 is 13 amino acids long. CDR3 residues: CASRAGTTNGYTF. The CDR3 nucleotides are TGTGCCAGCAGGGCCGGGACAACAAATGGCTACACCTTC.

This clonotype was observed at least ten times. The chain combines TRBV28 with TRBJ2-7, with 7 bases matching TRBD1. Per germline, CDR1 MDHEN and CDR2 SYDVKM. V gave up 2 bases and J gave up 7 bases; unmatched junction bases: 5. The CDR3 totals 13 residues. DNA for the CDR3: TGTGCCAGCAGTTTAACAGGGGCCGGGGAGCAGTACTTC. Amino acids: CASSLTGAGEQYF.

This clonotype was found many times. V gene TRBV19 combines with J gene TRBJ1-1; TRBD1 might be the D (5 bases). The CDR3 totals 14 residues. Germline V gives CDR1 LNHDA, CDR2 SQIVND (reference sequence). V was pared by 2 bases and J by 2 bases, with 9 bases between. CDR3: CASSIYDRNTEAFF. CDR3 nucleotide sequence: TGTGCCAGTAGTATATATGACAGAAACACTGAAGCTTTCTTT. The whole variable domain, filled in from reference TRBV19 and TRBJ1-1, reads DGGITQSPKYLFRKEGQNVTLSCEQNLNHDAMYWYRQDPGQGLRLIYYSQIVNDFQKGDIAEGYSVSREKKESFPLTVTSAQKNPTAFYLCASSIYDRNTEAFFGQGTRLTVV.

The table lists this clonotype with many counts. J is TRBJ2-7 and V is TRBV29-1; D uncertain. Trimming pared 0 bases from V and 6 bases from J, leaving 12 bases between. This CDR3 has 13 residues. The germline V gene encodes CDR1 SQVTM and CDR2 ANQGSEA. The CDR3 is CSVEDTRLGEQYF. The CDR3 nucleotides read TGCAGCGTTGAAGACACACGGCTGGGCGAGCAGTACTTC.

The count of this clonotype is one. The chain recombines TRBV6-4 with TRBJ1-5; D is ambiguous. CDR1 is MRHNA and CDR2 is SNTAGT in the germline V gene. The CDR3 contains 13 residues. The V gene lost 4 bases and the J gene lost 8 bases, with 12 bases spanning the gap. The CDR3 sequence is CASSAIAKEPQHF. CDR3 coding DNA: TGTGCCAGCAGTGCCATCGCAAAGGAGCCCCAGCATTTT.

The genes are TRBV29-1 and TRBJ2-7, with 11 bases lining up with TRBD1. The CDR3 totals 13 residues. Trimming at V came to 7 bases and at J to 4 bases, leaving 6 bases not matched to a gene. CDR1 and CDR2 from the germline V gene are SQVTM and ANQGSEA. CDR3 sequence: CSAGQGAAYEQYF. The CDR3 region has the DNA TGCAGCGCCGGACAGGGGGCGGCGTACGAGCAGTACTTC.